This T cell receptor (beta chain) was profiled in a study of cytomegalovirus exposure and HLA in healthy donors. Whole-study findings and limits: Judged likely to be a sequencing artifact was a cluster of highly shared sequence variants. Sequencing depth across donors, presence/absence analyses assumed, was roughly uniform. Follow-up analysis later connected one missense variant in DCLRE1C with trimming of TCR beta V- and J-genes.

A note on this clone: Antigen specificity is unknown.

Both 60 Vbeta primers and 13 Jbeta primers went into the PCR. The repertoire was sequenced with immunoSEQ multiplex PCR; TCRdb's copy has only in-frame clones and lacks some. Of roughly 98,000 clones in the sample, about 80% are singletons; the top ten hold roughly 3.2%. The V gene's germline CDR1 is LNHDA and CDR2 SQIVND (reference sequence). J gave up 4 bases and V 7 bases, and 10 bases lay outside the gene matches. The CDR3 length is 15 residues. The chain uses TRBV19 and TRBJ1-5, with 7 bases lining up with TRBD1. The source material was PBMCs. The clonotype was recovered from a man aged 40-49 years in good health and CMV-seronegative. CDR3 DNA sequence: TGTGCCAGTACCCTACAGGGGAATGGAAATCAGCCCCAGCATTTT. Protein: CASTLQGNGNQPQHF.